This TCR beta chain was sequenced in a study of cytomegalovirus exposure and HLA in healthy donors. Study context: From donors who were HLA-typed, an early data release held 80 million or so unique TCRs. Study-level results: Common viral pathogens were later found to be apparently linked to several of the most significant clusters. Other equally common chains were less clonally expanded than HLA-associated TCR beta chains, a later analysis showed.

V was shortened by 5 bases and J by 0 bases, with 8 bases between the two germline ends. The CDR3 sequence is 15 residues long. The germline V gene encodes CDR1 LNHDA and CDR2 SQIVND (reference sequence). Worth noting for this clone: The target antigen is unknown.

PCR primers comprised 60 Vbeta and 13 Jbeta primers. Authors' methods: Approximately 11 million shared chains were among roughly 81 million unique TCR beta chains counted in a later analysis. Clones were sequenced by immunoSEQ multiplex PCR, and TCRdb holds only the in-frame ones, with some missing. V and J calls plus clone size are reproduced from that table; the DNA served to infer D and trimming. The sample carries under 150,000 clones, about 68% recorded once. The rearrangement uses TRBV19 and TRBJ1-6; no definite D call. Input material: PBMCs. This sequence originates from a woman in her thirties or forties in good health and CMV-seropositive. This chain's CDR3 is CASSFSGSYNSPLHF. The CDR3 bases are TGTGCCAGTAGTTTCAGCGGCTCCTATAATTCACCCCTCCACTTT.